This T cell receptor beta chain was recorded in a study of beta chain features in type 1 diabetes. At the level of the study: The patient and healthy donor groups were comparable for age, gender and cell yields.

Reverse transcription of all isolated RNA meant that expressed TCRB transcripts were sequenced. Several million reads were obtained on average from naive, central memory and regulatory T cell samples. The assay was immunoSEQ multiplex PCR, and TCRdb's table has in-frame clones only and misses some. Among fewer than 650,000 clones listed, around 15% were seen once. The germline V and J ends were trimmed by 8 bases and 5 bases, with 16 bases remaining between them. The CDR3 loop spans 14 amino acids. Germline V gene data show CDR1 as MNHEY and CDR2 as SMNVEV (reference sequence). General study findings and limits: HLA effects on TCRB rearrangement stayed unresolved here.

Note on this clone: Its antigen is currently unknown.

V gene TRBV27 combines with J gene TRBJ1-5; D remains unclear. The source material was naive CD4+ T cells from blood. This receptor was taken from a man between 18 and 35 years old in good health. CDR3 loop: CASRRTGNHQPQHF. The CDR3, as DNA: TGTGCCAGCCGTAGGACGGGGAACCATCAGCCCCAGCATTTT.